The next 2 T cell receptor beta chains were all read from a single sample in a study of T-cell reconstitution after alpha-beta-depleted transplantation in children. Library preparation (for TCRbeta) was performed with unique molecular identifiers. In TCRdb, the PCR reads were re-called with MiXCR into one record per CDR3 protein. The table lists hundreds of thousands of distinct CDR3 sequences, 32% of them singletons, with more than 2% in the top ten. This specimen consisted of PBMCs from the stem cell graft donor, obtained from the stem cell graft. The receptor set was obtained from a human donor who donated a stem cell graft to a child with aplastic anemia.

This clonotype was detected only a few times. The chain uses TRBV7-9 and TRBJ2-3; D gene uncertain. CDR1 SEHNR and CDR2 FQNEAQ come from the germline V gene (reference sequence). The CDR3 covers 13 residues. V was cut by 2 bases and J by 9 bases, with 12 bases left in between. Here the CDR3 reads CASSLIEVGTQYF. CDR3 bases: TGTGCCAGCAGCTTAATCGAGGTGGGAACGCAGTATTTT.

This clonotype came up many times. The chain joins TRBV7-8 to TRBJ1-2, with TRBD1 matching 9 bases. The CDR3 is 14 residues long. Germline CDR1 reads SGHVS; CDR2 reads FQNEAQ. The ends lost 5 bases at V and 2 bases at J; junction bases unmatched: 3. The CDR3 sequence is CASSLGTGNYGYTF. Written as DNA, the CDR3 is TGTGCCAGCAGCCTCGGGACAGGGAACTATGGCTACACCTTC.